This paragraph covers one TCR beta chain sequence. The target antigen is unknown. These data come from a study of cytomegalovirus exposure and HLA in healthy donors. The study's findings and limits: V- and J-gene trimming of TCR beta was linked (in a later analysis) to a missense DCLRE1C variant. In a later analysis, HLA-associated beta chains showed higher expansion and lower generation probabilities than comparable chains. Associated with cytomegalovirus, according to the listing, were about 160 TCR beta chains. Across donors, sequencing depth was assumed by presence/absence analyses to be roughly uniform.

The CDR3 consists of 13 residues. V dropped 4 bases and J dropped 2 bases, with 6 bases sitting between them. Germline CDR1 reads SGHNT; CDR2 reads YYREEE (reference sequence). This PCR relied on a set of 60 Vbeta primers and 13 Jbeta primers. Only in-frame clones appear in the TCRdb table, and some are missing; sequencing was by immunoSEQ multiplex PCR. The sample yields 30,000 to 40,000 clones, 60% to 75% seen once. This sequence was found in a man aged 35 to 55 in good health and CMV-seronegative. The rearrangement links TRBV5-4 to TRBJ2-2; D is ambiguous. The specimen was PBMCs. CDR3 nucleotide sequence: TGTGCCAGCAGCCTGCGAAACACCGGGGAGCTGTTTTTT. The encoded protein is CASSLRNTGELFF.